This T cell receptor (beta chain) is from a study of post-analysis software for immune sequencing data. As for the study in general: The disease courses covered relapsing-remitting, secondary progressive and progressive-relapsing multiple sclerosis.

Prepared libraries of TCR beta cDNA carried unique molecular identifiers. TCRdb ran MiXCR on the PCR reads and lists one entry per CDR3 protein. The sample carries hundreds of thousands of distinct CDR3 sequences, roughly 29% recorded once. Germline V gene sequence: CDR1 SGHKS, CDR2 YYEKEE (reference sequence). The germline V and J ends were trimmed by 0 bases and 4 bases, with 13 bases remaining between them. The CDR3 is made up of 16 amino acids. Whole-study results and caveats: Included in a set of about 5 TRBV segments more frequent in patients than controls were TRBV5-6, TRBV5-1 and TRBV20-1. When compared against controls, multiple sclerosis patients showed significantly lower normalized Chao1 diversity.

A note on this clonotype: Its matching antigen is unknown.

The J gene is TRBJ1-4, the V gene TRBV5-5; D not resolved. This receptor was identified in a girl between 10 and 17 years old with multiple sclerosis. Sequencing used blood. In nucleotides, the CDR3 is TGTGCCAGCAGCTTGGGCGGTCGGAGTGATAATGAAAAACTGTTTTTT. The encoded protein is CASSLGGRSDNEKLFF.